What follows describes a single TCR beta chain. The antigen is unknown. The data stem from a study of T-cell memory formation after mild COVID-19. Study results and caveats: The authors left the SARS-CoV-2 specificity of second-wave clones peaking on day 37 unconfirmed. There were some responding clones in pre-infection memory, which suggested that cross-reactive memory had joined.

Using constant-segment primers, 5'RACE produced TCR alpha and TCR beta cDNA libraries carrying sample barcodes and UMIs. From the 5' RACE reads, TCRdb called clonotypes with MiXCR, one entry per CDR3 protein. Of 500,000 to 600,000 distinct CDR3 sequences in the sample, roughly 18% were seen once. The receptor was derived from an adult woman who had mild COVID-19 (a few samples of this study predate the infection). Cell type and time point are not known. Material: PBMCs or a T cell subset sorted from them (not recorded which).

For the CDR3, the DNA is TGTGCCATCAGTGAGTCCGGGATACCCACAGATACGCAGTATTTT. Translation: CAISESGIPTDTQYF. The V and J genes are TRBV10-3 and TRBJ2-3; D might be TRBD2 (5 bases). Trimming removed 0 bases at V and 2 bases at J, with 9 bases between. The CDR3 sequence is 15 residues long. From germline, CDR1 is ENHRY and CDR2 SYGVKD.